This T cell receptor (beta chain) was recovered during a study of beta chain features in type 1 diabetes. Overall study context: Fewer than 140,000,000 sorted cells were examined across all samples.

Expressed TCRB transcripts were sequenced because the entire RNA isolate underwent reverse transcription. Some clones are missing from TCRdb's copy, which holds only in-frame ones; the method was immunoSEQ multiplex PCR. The sample consists of about 300,000 clones, under 8.5% of them appearing once. Germline CDR1 SGHNT, CDR2 YENEEA. Trimming took off 2 bases at V and 0 bases at J, with 11 bases between the two ends. The CDR3 loop spans 16 amino acids. This clone was seen a few times. The clonotype originates from a woman aged 18 to 35 in good health. The V call is TRBV11-3, the J call TRBJ2-1, with D perhaps TRBD1 (5 bases). The specimen sequenced was central memory CD4+ T cells from blood. CDR3: CASSLTWQGSYNEQFF. CDR3 DNA sequence: TGTGCCAGCAGCTTAACTTGGCAGGGCTCCTACAATGAGCAGTTCTTC.